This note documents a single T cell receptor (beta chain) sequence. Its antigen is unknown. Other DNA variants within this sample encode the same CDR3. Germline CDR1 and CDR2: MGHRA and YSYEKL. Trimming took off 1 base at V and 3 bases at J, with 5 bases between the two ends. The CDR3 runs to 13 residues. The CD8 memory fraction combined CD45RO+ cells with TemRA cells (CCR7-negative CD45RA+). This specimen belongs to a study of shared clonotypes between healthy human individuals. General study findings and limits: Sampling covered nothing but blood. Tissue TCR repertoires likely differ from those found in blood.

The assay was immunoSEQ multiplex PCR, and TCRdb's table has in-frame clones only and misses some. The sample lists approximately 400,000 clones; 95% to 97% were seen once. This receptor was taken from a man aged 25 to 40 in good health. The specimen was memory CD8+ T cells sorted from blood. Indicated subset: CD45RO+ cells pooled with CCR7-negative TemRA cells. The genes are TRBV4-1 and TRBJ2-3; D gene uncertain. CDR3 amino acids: CASSQGVTDTQYF. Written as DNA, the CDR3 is TGCGCCAGCAGCCAAGGGGTTACAGATACGCAGTATTTT.